Sequencing of this T cell receptor (beta chain) was carried out in a study of T cells in Graves' hyperthyroidism and ophthalmopathy. A NOSPECS grade of at least 4, a Clinical Activity Score of at least 3 and duration under 3 months were recorded in ophthalmopathy patients. The germline gives CDR1 SGHRS, CDR2 YFSETQ. V gave up 0 bases and J gave up 6 bases; unmatched junction bases: 10. The CDR3 runs to 16 residues. RNA transcripts gave rise to amplified TCR beta CDR3 regions. A first-round RT-PCR of the TCR CDR3 used the HTBI primer set. TCRdb ran MiXCR on the multiplex PCR reads and lists one entry per CDR3 protein. Of 450,000 to 500,000 distinct CDR3 sequences in the sample, 20% to 25% are singletons; the top ten hold around 47%. This clonotype appeared a few times. Its antigen remains unidentified. Study-wide findings and caveats: Most expanded thyroid clonotypes above 0.001 also appeared in blood. In simple terms, a model built on 13 V-J features told ophthalmopathy apart from stable hyperthyroidism.

V and J are TRBV5-1 and TRBJ2-3; TRBD2 matches at 7 bases. The sequence was obtained from a woman in her seventies with Graves' ophthalmopathy. The sample was blood. CDR3 protein: CASSLEGGRLADTQYF. CDR3 DNA sequence: TGCGCCAGCAGCTTGGAGGGAGGGCGGCTGGCGGATACGCAGTATTTT.